The 5 T cell receptor beta chains given below trace back to one sample, sequenced in a study of shared clonotypes between healthy human individuals. Sequencing was performed with immunoSEQ multiplex PCR; in TCRdb, only in-frame clones are kept and a portion is missing. This table has a few hundred thousand clones, around 97% appearing once. Input material: naive CD4+ T cells sorted from blood. Subset: CD45RA+ positively selected. These receptors were taken from a woman in her 30s in good health.

The chain links TRBV28 to TRBJ2-7; D might be TRBD1 or TRBD2, each matching 5 bases. V gave up 6 bases and J gave up 3 bases, with 18 bases separating them. The CDR3 contains 15 residues. Germline values: CDR1 MDHEN, CDR2 SYDVKM. The CDR3 region is CASRRTGTEYYEQYF. CDR3 DNA: TGTGCCAGCAGGAGGACCGGGACGGAATACTACGAGCAGTACTTC.

CDR3 sequence: CAISEWGDSGSNEQFF. The CDR3 DNA follows: TGTGCCATCAGTGAGTGGGGGGACAGCGGGAGTAATGAGCAGTTCTTC. The chain recombines TRBV10-3 with TRBJ2-1, with D possibly matching TRBD2 (8 bases). V lost 1 base and J lost 7, with 17 bases in between. The germline CDR1 and CDR2 sequences are ENHRY and SYGVKD. CDR3 length: 16 amino acids.

The V call is TRBV7-9, the J call TRBJ1-1; unclear D gene. The CDR3 spans 12 residues. The V and J ends lost 5 bases and 2 bases respectively, with 6 bases between them. In germline, CDR1 is SEHNR, CDR2 FQNEAQ (reference sequence). This chain's CDR3 is CASSEVNTEAFF. CDR3 nucleotide sequence: TGTGCCAGCAGCGAGGTAAACACTGAAGCTTTCTTT.

In this sample, this clone turned up once. V and J are TRBV28 and TRBJ1-3; 9 bases are shared with TRBD1. V dropped 1 base and J dropped 4; count of bases not matched to a gene: 8. CDR1 MDHEN and CDR2 SYDVKM come from the germline V gene. The CDR3 is made up of 17 amino acids. In DNA form, the CDR3 reads TGTGCCAGCAGTTTATTGGATTACAGGGGGCTAGGAAACACCATATATTTT. It is translated as CASSLLDYRGLGNTIYF.

Worth noting for this clone: Other nucleotide sequences from this sample produce the same CDR3. V is TRBV30 and J is TRBJ1-3; no clear D gene. Trimming cost V 0 bases and J 0 bases, with 3 bases left between them. Per the germline V gene, CDR1 is GTSNPN and CDR2 is SVGIG (reference sequence). The length of the CDR3 is 13 residues. CDR3 DNA: TGTGCCTGGAGTGTGTCCTCTGGAAACACCATATATTTT. Encoded protein: CAWSVSSGNTIYF.